The TCR beta chain described here comes from a study of radiotherapy plus CTLA-4 blockade in lung cancer. Profiling relied on immunoSEQ multiplex PCR, and the TCRdb table lists in-frame clones only, not all of them. The top ten clones hold approximately 4.7% of a sample with more than 95,000 clones, roughly 74% of them seen once. In chemo-refractory metastatic non-small-cell lung cancer, patients got ipilimumab CTLA-4 blockade together with focal radiation. Material: peripheral blood, obtained from a patient treated with radiotherapy plus ipilimumab. The source is a human donor with non-small cell lung cancer who had a partial response to radiotherapy plus ipilimumab.

Here the CDR3 reads CASSPGQGAYGYTF. In DNA form, the CDR3 reads TGCGCCAGCAGCCCGGGACAGGGGGCCTATGGCTACACCTTC. The chain employs TRBV5-1 and TRBJ1-2; 12 bases map to TRBD1. The V gene's germline CDR1 is SGHRS and CDR2 YFSETQ. Trimming cost V 4 bases and J 4 bases; bases outside gene matches: 2. The CDR3 runs 14 residues. Using reference TRBV5-1 and TRBJ1-2 for the parts outside the CDR3, the full variable domain is KAGVTQTPRYLIKTRGQQVTLSCSPISGHRSVSWYQQTPGQGLQFLFEYFSETQRNKGNFPGRFSGRQFSNSRSEMNVSTLELGDSALYLCASSPGQGAYGYTFGSGTRLTVV.